These T cell receptor beta chains were read from a single sample in a study of CD8 T cells in ankylosing spondylitis. Via MiXCR, TCRdb re-called the 5' RACE reads, giving one row per CDR3 protein. The profile shows 800,000 to 900,000 distinct CDR3 sequences, roughly 10% of them singletons. Specimen: blood, either unsorted or a sorted T cell fraction (not recorded which). These receptors all come from a male donor with ankylosing spondylitis. Both conserved end residues are part of each CDR3. A D gene is named only where the DNA matches it firmly. Some rows mark clone size as missing; the rest say once, few, many or name a class of expanded clone.

v_call	d_call	j_call	clone_size	cdr3_nt	cdr3_aa
TRBV5-6	TRBD1	TRBJ1-1	few	TGTGCCAGCAGAACACGGGACAGGGGCACTGAAGCTTTCTTT	CASRTRDRGTEAFF
TRBV5-5	TRBD2	TRBJ2-1	few	TGTGCCAGCAGCGGTACTAGCGGGAGTAATGAGCAGTTCTTC	CASSGTSGSNEQFF
TRBV4-2	.	TRBJ1-4	.	TGTGCCAGCAGCTTTCGATGGCCTAATGAAAAACTGTTTTTT	CASSFRWPNEKLFF
TRBV20-1	TRBD2	TRBJ2-3	.	TGCAGTGCTCCGCCTAGGACTAGCGACACAGATACGCAGTATTTT	CSAPPRTSDTDTQYF
TRBV4-2	.	TRBJ1-5	.	TGTGCCAGCAGCCAAGCTTCGGGACAAAGCAATCAGCCCCAGCATTTT	CASSQASGQSNQPQHF
TRBV7-2	.	TRBJ1-5	.	TGTGCCAGCAGCCCCCGACAGGCGTATCAGCCCCAGCATTTT	CASSPRQAYQPQHF
TRBV9	TRBD1	TRBJ1-1	many	TGTGCCAGCAGCGCGGGGGACAGGTCACGGAACACTGAAGCTTTCTTT	CASSAGDRSRNTEAFF
TRBV28	.	TRBJ2-1	.	TGTGCCAGCAGTTTACCCGACCAGATAATGAAGTTCTTC	CASSLPDQIMKFF
TRBV20-1	.	TRBJ2-3	few	TGCAGTGCTTCCCGGGACCCACAATCGAAGCAGTATTTT	CSASRDPQSKQYF
TRBV5-8	.	TRBJ2-5	.	TGTGCCAGCAGCTTGGGCGGGGACCACCAAGAGACCCAGTACTTC	CASSLGGDHQETQYF
TRBV6-9	TRBD2	TRBJ2-3	many	TGTGCCAGCCCTAAAAACGGGCGGGAGTCGGCAGATACGCAGTATTTT	CASPKNGRESADTQYF
TRBV30	TRBD1	TRBJ1-4	.	TGTGCCTGGAGTAGACAGGGGAATGAAAAACTGTTTTTT	CAWSRQGNEKLFF
TRBV20-1	.	TRBJ2-1	few	TGCAGTGCTAGAGCGGACACTAGCTCCTACAATGAGCAGTTCTTC	CSARADTSSYNEQFF
TRBV10-3	.	TRBJ1-2	few	TGTGCCATCAGTGACCTAGGACAGTTCTATGGCTACACCTTC	CAISDLGQFYGYTF
TRBV5-1	TRBD1	TRBJ2-5	many	TGCGCCAGCAGCACCTACGGGACAGGGTATCAAGAGACCCAGTACTTC	CASSTYGTGYQETQYF
TRBV7-2	TRBD2	TRBJ2-7	few	TGTGCCAGCAGCCTTAGCGGGGGAGCGTCCTACGAGCAGTACTTC	CASSLSGGASYEQYF
TRBV5-5	TRBD1	TRBJ2-7	.	TGTGCCAGCAGCTCCCCTGACAGGGGCTACGAGCAGTACTTC	CASSSPDRGYEQYF
TRBV20-1	.	TRBJ1-5	.	TGCAGTGCTAGTAGAGGGGATAATAGCAATCAGCCCCAGCATTTT	CSASRGDNSNQPQHF
TRBV6-5	TRBD2	TRBJ2-5	many	TGTGCCAGCAGTTACTCGAGCGGGAGGGGCCAAGAGACCCAGTACTTC	CASSYSSGRGQETQYF
TRBV6-5	.	TRBJ1-6	few	TGTGCCAGCAGTTTCGACGGGGAGCGGGGATATAATTCACCCCTCCACTTT	CASSFDGERGYNSPLHF
TRBV18	.	TRBJ1-4	.	TGTGCCAGCTCACCGTTTGCAACTAATGAAAAACTGTTTTTT	CASSPFATNEKLFF
TRBV6-5	.	TRBJ1-1	.	TGTGCCAGCAGTTACTTTTGGGGGGACGGGGGGAACACTGAAGCTTTCTTT	CASSYFWGDGGNTEAFF
TRBV27	.	TRBJ1-2	.	TGTGCCAGCAAGTTTATGTCGGGGAACTATGGCTACACCTTC	CASKFMSGNYGYTF
TRBV5-1	TRBD2	TRBJ2-1	many	TGCGCCAGCAGCTTCATGACTAGCGGGACGTACAATGAGCAGTTCTTC	CASSFMTSGTYNEQFF
TRBV5-1	.	TRBJ1-1	.	TGCGCCAGCAGCTTGGCCGGGGTCGATGAAGCTTTCTTT	CASSLAGVDEAFF
TRBV12-3/TRBV12-4	TRBD2	TRBJ2-2	many	TGTGCCAGCAGCTCGGGCGGGGGGCGAATTAGTCCCGGGGAGCTGTTTTTT	CASSSGGGRISPGELFF
TRBV20-1	.	TRBJ2-1	.	TGCAGTGCCCCTCCTGGTCTAGTGAGCTCCTACAATGAGCAGTTCTTC	CSAPPGLVSSYNEQFF
TRBV6-2/TRBV6-3	.	TRBJ2-2	few	TGTGCCAGCAGTTACTCTACAGGCGGCGGGGAGCTGTTTTTT	CASSYSTGGGELFF
TRBV27	TRBD2	TRBJ2-3	few	TGTGCCAGCAACCTACTAGCGGGGGGGTCTGCAGATACGCAGTATTTT	CASNLLAGGSADTQYF
TRBV4-1	.	TRBJ1-5	.	TGCGCCAGCAGCGTACTTTGGAACGCTCAGCCCCAGCATTTT	CASSVLWNAQPQHF
TRBV7-8	.	TRBJ1-2	few	TGTGCCAGCAGCTACCGCAGCGGGTTGGGGGGCTATGGCTACACCTTC	CASSYRSGLGGYGYTF
TRBV18	.	TRBJ2-1	few	TGTGCCAGCTCACCATCCTCGAGTCCGTTGTACAATGAGCAGTTCTTC	CASSPSSSPLYNEQFF
TRBV5-5	.	TRBJ2-1	many	TGTGCCAGCAGCCCCCCCTACAATGAGCAGTTCTTC	CASSPPYNEQFF
TRBV9	.	TRBJ1-3	few	TGTGCCAGCAGCTCAGGACATTCTTGGACCATATATTTT	CASSSGHSWTIYF
TRBV20-1	TRBD2	TRBJ2-7	.	TGCAGTGCTACCCTGGCGGGGGGCCTCTTGGAGCAGTACTTC	CSATLAGGLLEQYF
TRBV6-1	TRBD1	TRBJ2-7	.	TGTGCCAGCGGCCCGGGACAGGGTTACGAGCAGTACTTC	CASGPGQGYEQYF
TRBV29-1	.	TRBJ1-1	many	TGCAGCGCTAACGCCCGAGGCCAGGGGAACACTGAAGCTTTCTTT	CSANARGQGNTEAFF
TRBV18	.	TRBJ2-1	.	TGTGCCAGCTCACCGAACCGGGGCCAGACAGTCTTC	CASSPNRGQTVF
TRBV5-1	.	TRBJ2-7	many	TGCGCCAGCAGCTTACAATTACGGGGCTCGGGCTACGAGCAGTACTTC	CASSLQLRGSGYEQYF
TRBV7-9	.	TRBJ1-2	many	TGTGCCAGCAGCTTAATCGGCCTTGGCTACACCTTC	CASSLIGLGYTF
TRBV10-3	.	TRBJ2-3	many	TGTGCCATCAGTGAGCCTAGCTCAGATACGCAGTATTTT	CAISEPSSDTQYF
TRBV5-1	.	TRBJ2-7	many	TGCGCCAGCAGCACGGGAAGTTTGCCCTACGAGCAGTACTTC	CASSTGSLPYEQYF
TRBV10-2	TRBD1	TRBJ2-1	.	TGCGCCAGCAGGGGGGGCGGGACAGGGTCCTACAATGAGCAGTTCTTC	CASRGGGTGSYNEQFF
TRBV20-1	.	TRBJ1-2	.	TGCAGTGCCTTACAGAGCACCAACTATGGCTACACCTTC	CSALQSTNYGYTF
TRBV12-3/TRBV12-4	TRBD2	TRBJ2-3	.	TGTGCCAGCAGCAACCGAAGGACTAGCGGGGCTAGCACAGATACGCAGTATTTT	CASSNRRTSGASTDTQYF
TRBV6-2/TRBV6-3	.	TRBJ2-1	.	TGTGCCAGCAGTTACTCGACAGAACACAATGAGCAGTTCTTC	CASSYSTEHNEQFF
TRBV4-3	.	TRBJ2-1	.	TGCGCCAGCAGCCGTGTAAGTGAGCTGAATGAGCAGTTCTTC	CASSRVSELNEQFF
TRBV5-1	TRBD2	TRBJ2-3	.	TGCGCCAGCAGTTACGGACTAGCGGCATTGGATACGCAGTATTTT	CASSYGLAALDTQYF
TRBV7-9	.	TRBJ1-1	.	TGTGCCAGCAGCTACGACCAGGTGGGAGGGGACACTGAAGCTTTCTTT	CASSYDQVGGDTEAFF
TRBV20-1	.	TRBJ2-3	.	TGCAGTGCTAGAGTTCCCCCAAGGGACTTCACAGATACGCAGTATTTT	CSARVPPRDFTDTQYF
TRBV7-2	.	TRBJ1-3	.	TGTGCCAGCAGCTTGGTATCGGGATTCTCTGGAAACACCATATATTTT	CASSLVSGFSGNTIYF
TRBV7-9	.	TRBJ2-3	.	TGTGCCAGCAGCCGGGCCCCAGGGAACACAGATACGCAGTATTTT	CASSRAPGNTDTQYF
TRBV5-1	TRBD2	TRBJ2-3	.	TGCGCCAGCAGCCCCATAGCGGGAGATGAGGATACGCAGTATTTT	CASSPIAGDEDTQYF
TRBV7-2	.	TRBJ2-3	many	TGTGCTAGCAGCCTTCGGGGTAGCACAGATACGCAGTATTTT	CASSLRGSTDTQYF
TRBV9	.	TRBJ1-6	.	TGTGCCAGCAGCGTAGCGAGCTTACCCCTCCACTTT	CASSVASLPLHF
TRBV20-1	.	TRBJ2-2	few	TGCAGTGCCCACCCTCGAATCGGGAGCGTCACCGGGGAGCTGTTTTTT	CSAHPRIGSVTGELFF
TRBV12-3/TRBV12-4	.	TRBJ2-2	few	TGTGCCAGCAGTTTCCGACGATACACCGGGGAGCTGTTTTTT	CASSFRRYTGELFF
TRBV9	.	TRBJ1-2	.	TGTGCCAGCAGCCTAGAACCGGGGAGAGACGAAGGCTACACCTTC	CASSLEPGRDEGYTF
TRBV20-1	.	TRBJ1-4	.	TGCAGTGCCACCCCGGACAGTCGAAATGAAAAACTGTTTTTT	CSATPDSRNEKLFF